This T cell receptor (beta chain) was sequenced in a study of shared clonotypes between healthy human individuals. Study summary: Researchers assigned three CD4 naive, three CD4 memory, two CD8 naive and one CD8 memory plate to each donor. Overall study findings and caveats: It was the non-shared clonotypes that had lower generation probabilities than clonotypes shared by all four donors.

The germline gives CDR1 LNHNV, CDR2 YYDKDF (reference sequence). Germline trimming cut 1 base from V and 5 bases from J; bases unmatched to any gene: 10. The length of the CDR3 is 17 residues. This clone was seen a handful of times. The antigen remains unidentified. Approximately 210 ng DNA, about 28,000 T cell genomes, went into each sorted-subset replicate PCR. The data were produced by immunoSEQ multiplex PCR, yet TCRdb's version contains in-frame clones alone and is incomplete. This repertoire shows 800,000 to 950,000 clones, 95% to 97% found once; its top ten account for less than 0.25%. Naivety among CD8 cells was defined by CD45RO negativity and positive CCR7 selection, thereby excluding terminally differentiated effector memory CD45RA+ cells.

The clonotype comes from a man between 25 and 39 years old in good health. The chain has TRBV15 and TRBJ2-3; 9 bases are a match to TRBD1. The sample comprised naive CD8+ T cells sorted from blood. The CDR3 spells CATSRGGTGSEGDTQYF. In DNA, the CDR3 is TGTGCCACCAGCAGAGGGGGGACAGGGTCCGAGGGAGATACGCAGTATTTT.